The 25 T cell receptor beta chains given below trace back to one sample, sequenced in a study of Graves' ophthalmopathy and Graves' hyperthyroidism. Amplified material comprised TCR beta CDR3 regions derived from RNA transcripts. An opening RT-PCR round employed HTBI primers and preceded a second-round multiplex PCR. One entry per CDR3 protein results from TCRdb running MiXCR on the multiplex PCR reads. The table shows around 1,000,000 distinct CDR3 sequences, with 36% occurring only once. The sequenced sample was peripheral blood or thyroid tissue (not recorded which). The receptors stem from an adult man with Graves' hyperthyroidism.

This clonotype came up many times. The chain employs TRBV10-3 and TRBJ1-2; 9 bases align to TRBD1. V gave up 4 bases and J gave up 8 bases; unmatched junction bases: 8. The length of the CDR3 is 14 residues. Germline CDR1 and CDR2: ENHRY and SYGVKD. CDR3 in DNA: TGTGCCATCAGTGGACGGGACAGGGAACTGGGCTACACCTTC. The encoded protein is CAISGRDRELGYTF.

This clonotype was observed many times. The CDR3 DNA follows: TGCAGCGGAGGAACAGGGGTCATGAACACTGAAGCTTTCTTT. The encoded protein is CSGGTGVMNTEAFF. The chain employs TRBV29-1 and TRBJ1-1, with 7 positions matching TRBD1. Germline CDR1 and CDR2: SQVTM and ANQGSEA. The CDR3 extends over 14 amino acids. V shed 7 bases, J shed 0 bases, and the junction held 8 bases outside the gene matches.

The chain uses TRBV29-1 and TRBJ1-6; TRBD1 aligns across 8 bases. Trimming removed 7 bases from V and 8 bases from J; junction bases left unmatched: 7. CDR1 is SQVTM and CDR2 is ANQGSEA in the germline V gene. The CDR3 has 13 residues. DNA for the CDR3: TGCAGCGCCAGACAGGGGACTGATTCACCCCTCCACTTT. This codes for CSARQGTDSPLHF.

V gene TRBV25-1 combines with J gene TRBJ2-7; D may correspond to TRBD1 or TRBD2 (5 bases each). This CDR3 has 15 residues. The V gene's germline CDR1 is MGHDK and CDR2 SYGVNS. Trimming removed 5 bases at V and 6 bases at J, with 20 bases between. The CDR3 DNA sequence: TGTGCCAGCAGTCGCCGCCTGGGACCGCCTCTCGAGCAGTACTTC. This gives the protein CASSRRLGPPLEQYF.

This clonotype was observed a few times. The V gene is TRBV20-1, the J gene TRBJ1-5; the D gene is possibly TRBD1 (5 bases). This CDR3 is built from 13 residues. V was clipped by 5 bases and J by 7 bases, with 15 bases between them. Looked up from germline, CDR1 is DFQATT and CDR2 is SNEGSKA (reference sequence). DNA for the CDR3: TGCAGTGCTCACGGGGGAGTCGGCCAGCCCCAGCATTTT. It encodes CSAHGGVGQPQHF.

This clonotype has at least ten counts. V and J are TRBV7-2 and TRBJ2-7; D is unresolved. The length of the CDR3 is 16 residues. V was cut by 5 bases and J by 4 bases, with 21 bases left in between. Germline CDR1 and CDR2: SGHTA and FQGNSA. The CDR3 DNA is TGTGCCAGCAGCCCCCGATTTAGGGCCGCACCTTACGAGCAGTACTTC. Protein sequence: CASSPRFRAAPYEQYF.

As for this clonotype: A read error may explain this, as a much larger clone is one base away. The chain couples TRBV7-9 to TRBJ2-2; D not resolved. Germline CDR1 reads SEHNR; CDR2 reads FQNEAQ (reference sequence). This CDR3 is built from 17 residues. Trimming cost V 4 bases and J 2 bases, with 17 bases left between them. CDR3 loop: CASSSSGTLLNTGELFF. The CDR3 DNA sequence: TGTGCCAGCAGCTCATCCGGCACCCTATTAAACACCGGGGAGCTGTTTTTT.

The gene calls are TRBV7-9 and TRBJ1-1; a weak D match, TRBD1 (6 bases). Germline CDR1 reads SEHNR; CDR2 reads FQNEAQ (reference sequence). The CDR3 has 15 amino acids. With 0 bases removed from V and 8 bases from J, the gap between germline ends came to 16 bases. CDR3: CASSLAGGGTTEAFF. The CDR3 coding sequence is TGTGCCAGCAGCTTAGCGGGGGGGGGCACCACCGAAGCTTTCTTT.

A few counts support this clonotype. CDR3 sequence (DNA): TGCAGTGCTTCCGGCGGGAGAACCGGGGAGCTGTTTTTT. Its translation is CSASGGRTGELFF. This chain connects TRBV20-1 to TRBJ2-2; 7 bases agree with TRBD2. V shed 5 bases and J 5 bases; nucleotides not matched to a gene: 5. The germline CDR1 and CDR2 sequences are DFQATT and SNEGSKA (reference sequence). The CDR3 has 13 amino acids.

The CDR3 region has the DNA TGCAGCGTTGCGGGGGACGGCTATGGCTACACCATATATTTT. This translates into CSVAGDGYGYTIYF. The chain uses TRBV29-1 and TRBJ1-3; tentative D call: TRBD1 (5 bases). CDR3 length equals 14 residues. CDR1 and CDR2 (germline): SQVTM, ANQGSEA. V was clipped by 4 bases and J by 8 bases, with 18 bases between them.

A remark on this clonotype: A clone one base away is much larger, so this may be a read error. The V and J genes are TRBV7-2 and TRBJ1-3; 8 bases agree with TRBD1. Germline CDR1 SGHTA, CDR2 FQGNSA. This CDR3 has 14 residues. V lost 5 bases to trimming and J lost 2 bases; unmatched junction nucleotides: 2. DNA for the CDR3: TGTGCCAGCAGCATACAGGGGGCTGGAAACACCATATATTTT. It is translated as CASSIQGAGNTIYF.

This clonotype was observed many times. J is TRBJ1-4 and V is TRBV5-1; D gene unclear. Germline CDR1 is SGHRS and CDR2 is YFSETQ. The CDR3 covers 16 residues. The V end lost 0 bases, the J end lost 5 bases, and 14 bases lay between the germline ends. CDR3 in DNA: TGCGCCAGCAGCTTGGCATTGGGCGGAAAAAATGAAAAACTGTTTTTT. It codes for CASSLALGGKNEKLFF.

This clonotype showed up many times. The CDR3 DNA is TGTGCCATCAGTGAGTGGGCACCAGGAGTACAAAACACCGGGGAGCTGTTTTTT. Protein sequence: CAISEWAPGVQNTGELFF. The V and J genes are TRBV10-3 and TRBJ2-2; D gene ambiguous. Per the germline V gene, CDR1 is ENHRY and CDR2 is SYGVKD. V was trimmed by 1 base and J by 2 bases, leaving 17 bases between them. The CDR3 runs to 18 residues.

As regards this clonotype: A single base separates this from a much larger clone, so it may be a read error. The chain links TRBV25-1 to TRBJ2-2; D unclear. The CDR3 length is 15 residues. Germline assignment: CDR1 MGHDK and CDR2 SYGVNS. CDR3 loop: CASSFTAADTGELFF. CDR3 sequence (DNA): TGCGCCAGCAGCTTTACAGCCGCGGACACCGGGGAGCTGTTTTTT.

The chain couples TRBV28 to TRBJ1-2; D unclear. V lost 7 bases and J 5 bases, leaving 26 bases between the germline ends. CDR1 MDHEN and CDR2 SYDVKM come from the germline V gene. The CDR3 has 17 amino acids. The CDR3 DNA reads TGTGCCAGCACCACACTTCGAGGAGGCGAGCTGCTATATGGCTACACCTTC. It encodes CASTTLRGGELLYGYTF.

This clonotype appeared many times. The CDR3 nucleotides read TGCAGTGCTAGAGGTGCGGGCCAAGAGACCCAGTACTTC. This codes for CSARGAGQETQYF. This sequence joins TRBV20-1 and TRBJ2-5; D is perhaps TRBD2 (5 bases). The CDR3 has 13 amino acids. Trimming removed 1 base at V and 1 base at J, with 7 bases between. Germline lookup yields CDR1 DFQATT and CDR2 SNEGSKA (reference sequence).

This clonotype was detected only a few times. The chain carries TRBV19 and TRBJ2-5; no reliable D call. This CDR3 contains 13 residues. V was clipped by 1 base and J by 4 bases, with 7 bases between them. CDR1 and CDR2 (germline): LNHDA, SQIVND (reference sequence). The CDR3 is CASSIGSVETQYF. The CDR3 nucleotides read TGTGCCAGTAGTATAGGAAGCGTAGAGACCCAGTACTTC.

The chain combines TRBV25-1 with TRBJ1-5, with D possibly TRBD1 on 5 matching bases. This CDR3 comprises 17 residues. The V and J ends lost 1 base and 5 bases respectively, with 18 bases between them. Per germline, CDR1 MGHDK and CDR2 SYGVNS. CDR3 nucleotides: TGTGCCAGCAGTGAATTCCCGGGGCGGGGTACGCATCAGCCCCAGCATTTT. This encodes CASSEFPGRGTHQPQHF. The complete variable domain, with remaining parts taken from reference TRBV25-1 and TRBJ1-5, reads EADIYQTPRYLVIGTGKKITLECSQTMGHDKMYWYQQDPGMELHLIHYSYGVNSTEKGDLSSESTVSRIRTEHFPLTLESARPSHTSQYLCASSEFPGRGTHQPQHFGDGTRLSIL.

The chain links TRBV5-1 to TRBJ2-7, with 7 bases lining up with TRBD2. Trimming removed 7 bases from V and 7 bases from J; junction bases left unmatched: 5. This CDR3 region has 11 residues. CDR1 and CDR2 from the germline V gene are SGHRS and YFSETQ. CDR3 amino acids: CASRLAEEQYF. Written as DNA, the CDR3 is TGCGCCAGCCGGCTAGCGGAAGAGCAGTACTTC.

The CDR3 nucleotides read TGTGCCAGCAACAACAGGGGAGGAAATCAGCCCCAGCATTTT. Encoded protein: CASNNRGGNQPQHF. The chain employs TRBV5-8 and TRBJ1-5; 7 bases fit TRBD1. Trimming at V came to 6 bases and at J to 4 bases, leaving 7 bases not matched to a gene. CDR3 size: 14 residues. Germline lookup yields CDR1 SGHTS and CDR2 YDEGEE.

This clonotype was counted many times. The V and J genes are TRBV7-9 and TRBJ2-7; D is tentatively TRBD1 or TRBD2 (5 bases each). V was trimmed by 5 bases and J by 2 bases, leaving 13 bases between them. CDR1 is SEHNR and CDR2 is FQNEAQ in the germline V gene (reference sequence). CDR3 size: 14 residues. This CDR3 is CASSTGTVTYEQYF. For the CDR3, the DNA is TGTGCCAGCAGCACCGGGACGGTAACCTACGAGCAGTACTTC.

The V call is TRBV6-2 or TRBV6-3, the J call TRBJ2-7, with D perhaps matching TRBD1 (6 bases). V lost 5 bases to trimming and J lost 1 base, with 12 bases between them. Germline V gene data show CDR1 as MNHEY and CDR2 as SVGEGT. This CDR3 comprises 14 residues. This CDR3 is CASSPWDTSYEQYF. The DNA for the CDR3 is TGTGCCAGCAGTCCTTGGGACACTTCCTACGAGCAGTACTTC.

CDR3 sequence reads: CASSLGTSGLGEQYF. Here the CDR3 DNA reads TGTGCCAGCAGTTTAGGGACTAGCGGCTTAGGGGAGCAGTACTTC. The rearrangement uses TRBV12-3 or TRBV12-4 and TRBJ2-7; 10 bases fit TRBD2. V lost 1 base, J lost 7 bases, and 7 bases stayed unmatched. The CDR3 consists of 15 residues.

This clonotype was recorded a few times. The gene calls are TRBV7-2 and TRBJ2-2; D perhaps matches TRBD2 (5 bases). This CDR3 is 16 amino acids long. Trimming stripped 0 bases from V and 1 base from J, with 9 bases between. Germline V lookup: CDR1 SGHTA, CDR2 FQGNSA. CDR3 sequence: CASSLAEGWNTGELFF. CDR3 DNA: TGTGCCAGCAGCTTAGCCGAGGGTTGGAACACCGGGGAGCTGTTTTTT.

A few counts support this clonotype. The chain combines TRBV15 with TRBJ1-5, with 10 bases aligning to TRBD1. Germline V gene lookup returns CDR1 LNHNV and CDR2 YYDKDF (reference sequence). CDR3 length equals 14 residues. J lost 8 bases, V lost 4 bases, and 5 bases had no gene match. The CDR3 protein is CATSTRQGAEPQHF. The CDR3 coding sequence is TGTGCCACCAGCACCAGACAGGGGGCTGAGCCCCAGCATTTT.